This entry is about one T cell receptor beta chain. This sample stems from a study of blood T cell repertoires in COVID-19. As for the study in general: PBMCs, B-cell-depleted T cells, or T cells were the source of the cDNA or gDNA that made up the material.

Assay used: immunoSEQ multiplex PCR; TCRdb lists only in-frame clones, some missing. In the table there are more than 65,000 clones, around 80% of which are singletons. Germline CDR1 reads LNHDA; CDR2 reads SQIVND (reference sequence). V gave up 9 bases and J gave up 0 bases, with 8 bases separating them. This CDR3 has 12 amino acids. Sequencing input: peripheral blood. This TCR derives from a woman older than 75 with acute or convalescent COVID-19. V usage is TRBV19 and J usage is TRBJ1-1; no clear D. CDR3 coding DNA: TGTGCCAGCAGTCCTTTGAACACTGAAGCTTTCTTT. This translates into CASSPLNTEAFF.